The next 22 T cell receptor beta chains were all read from a single sample in a study of T cells in Graves' hyperthyroidism and ophthalmopathy. Template material for amplifying TCR beta CDR3 regions consisted of RNA transcripts. Carried out on the TCR CDR3, a first-round RT-PCR used the HTBI primer set. TCRdb ran MiXCR on the multiplex PCR reads and lists one entry per CDR3 protein. The table has more than 150,000 distinct CDR3 sequences, approximately 15% seen once. The sequencing sample was made of blood. The origin of the receptors is a woman aged 45 to 65 with Graves' hyperthyroidism.

There are many counts of this clonotype. The chain joins TRBV18 to TRBJ1-4; TRBD1 matches at 7 bases. Per germline, CDR1 KGHSH and CDR2 LQKENI. V trimming: 3 bases; J trimming: 4 bases; junction bases outside the gene matches: 14. The CDR3 extends over 18 amino acids. The DNA of the CDR3 is TGTGCCAGCTCACCGACCTCATTCCGGACAGGCAGTAATGAAAAACTGTTTTTT. This encodes CASSPTSFRTGSNEKLFF.

This clonotype was recorded at least ten times. The rearrangement uses TRBV6-1 and TRBJ1-6; weak D call: TRBD1 (5 bases). The CDR3 is 16 residues long. Germline V gene data show CDR1 as MNHNS and CDR2 as SASEGT. The V end was cut by 2 bases, the J end by 5 bases, with 13 bases between. The CDR3 region has the DNA TGTGCCAGCAGTGAATGGGGCAGAGCGAATAATTCACCCCTCCACTTT. Translation gives CASSEWGRANNSPLHF.

V gene TRBV28 combines with J gene TRBJ2-1; 8 bases are shared with TRBD1. CDR1 MDHEN and CDR2 SYDVKM come from the germline V gene. This CDR3 has 13 amino acids. The ends lost 6 bases at V and 11 bases at J; junction bases unmatched: 9. CDR3 region: CASRTETGVKQFF. CDR3 in DNA: TGTGCCAGCAGGACTGAGACAGGGGTTAAGCAGTTCTTC.

At least ten counts were recorded for this clonotype. The chain links TRBV7-9 to TRBJ2-5; D tentatively reads TRBD1 or TRBD2 (5 bases each). The CDR3 contains 16 residues. The germline gives CDR1 SEHNR, CDR2 FQNEAQ (reference sequence). V gave up 5 bases and J gave up 5 bases, with 21 bases separating them. CDR3 in amino acids: CASSPPPGDRYETQYF. The CDR3 region has the DNA TGTGCCAGCAGCCCACCCCCTGGGGACCGGTACGAGACCCAGTACTTC.

This clonotype was observed many times. In DNA form, the CDR3 reads TGTGCCAGCAGCTCTCAGGACGGGCACGAGCAGTACTTC. It is translated as CASSSQDGHEQYF. This sequence joins TRBV9 and TRBJ2-7; no clear D. Germline V CDR1 and CDR2: SGDLS, YYNGEE. V lost 4 bases and J lost 5, with 13 bases in between. The CDR3 consists of 13 residues.

This clonotype came up many times. The V and J genes are TRBV6-1 and TRBJ1-2, with TRBD1 as a possible D gene (6 bases). V was clipped by 5 bases and J by 4 bases, with 14 bases between them. This CDR3 region has 14 residues. In germline, CDR1 is MNHNS, CDR2 SASEGT. The CDR3 DNA sequence: TGTGCCAGCAGTCTCCGGGACACCGCCTATGGCTACACCTTC. The encoded protein is CASSLRDTAYGYTF.

On this clonotype itself: One end of the junction does not line up with germline, which may come from a read error. This rearrangement joins TRBV14 to TRBJ1-6, with TRBD1 as a possible D gene (5 bases). Per the germline V gene, CDR1 is SGHDN and CDR2 is FVKESK. CDR3 length: 16 residues. Here the CDR3 reads CASSQDGTRGNSPLQF. The CDR3 DNA sequence: TGTGCCAGCAGCCAAGATGGCACTCGGGGGAATTCACCCCTCCAATTT. Filled out from reference TRBV14 and TRBJ1-6, the complete variable domain reads EAGVTQFPSHSVIEKGQTVTLRCDPISGHDNLYWYRRVMGKEIKFLLHFVKESKQDESGMPNNRFLAERTGGTYSTLKVQPAELEDSGVYFCASSQDGTRGNSPLQFGNGTRLTVT.

This clonotype was counted ten times or more. The genes are TRBV5-6 and TRBJ1-2, with D tentatively TRBD1 (6 bases). V was trimmed by 3 bases and J by 6 bases, leaving 12 bases between them. The V gene's germline CDR1 is SGHDT and CDR2 YYEEEE. This CDR3 is built from 13 residues. In nucleotides, the CDR3 is TGTGCCAGCAGCTATACCCCAGGGGATGGCTACACCTTC. Its translation: CASSYTPGDGYTF.

This clonotype was picked up many times. The rearrangement uses TRBV7-2 and TRBJ2-4; D is ambiguous. V was clipped by 5 bases and J by 6 bases, with 14 bases between them. The germline V gene encodes CDR1 SGHTA and CDR2 FQGNSA. This CDR3 comprises 14 residues. CDR3 sequence: CASSPPNFGNIQYF. The CDR3 nucleotides read TGTGCCAGCAGCCCCCCAAACTTCGGAAACATTCAGTACTTC.

Points on this clonotype: A clone one base away is much larger, so this may be a read error. The chain has TRBV18 and TRBJ2-1; weak D call: TRBD1 (6 bases). CDR3 length: 15 amino acids. Per the germline V gene, CDR1 is KGHSH and CDR2 is LQKENI. DNA of the CDR3: TGTGCCAGCTCAGCACCGAACAGGGCGGACAATGAGCAGTTCTTC. It translates to CASSAPNRADNEQFF.

This clonotype showed up just a few times. This chain uses TRBV19 with TRBJ1-2, with D uncertain. The CDR3 totals 12 residues. The germline CDR1 and CDR2 sequences are LNHDA and SQIVND (reference sequence). Trimming shortened V by 1 base and J by 7 bases, and 7 bases separated the two germline ends. Here the CDR3 DNA reads TGTGCCAGTAGTATAGGGGGAATTGGCTACACCTTC. This gives the protein CASSIGGIGYTF.

This chain uses TRBV5-1 with TRBJ1-6, with D possibly matching TRBD1 (6 bases). The CDR3 consists of 14 residues. V was cut by 0 bases and J by 9 bases, with 10 bases left in between. Germline V lookup: CDR1 SGHRS, CDR2 YFSETQ. CDR3 amino acids: CASSLGDILSPLHF. DNA of the CDR3: TGCGCCAGCAGCTTGGGGGACATTCTTTCACCCCTCCACTTT.

This clonotype showed up many times. The chain uses TRBV29-1 and TRBJ1-1; D gene ambiguous. The CDR3 is 14 amino acids. V dropped 4 bases and J dropped 2 bases, with 14 bases sitting between them. Per the germline V gene, CDR1 is SQVTM and CDR2 is ANQGSEA. For the CDR3, the DNA is TGCAGCGTTGGTCGGCAGTCCCTCAACACTGAAGCTTTCTTT. Amino acids: CSVGRQSLNTEAFF.

This clonotype was observed at least ten times. The gene calls are TRBV7-3 and TRBJ1-2; TRBD1 agrees at 7 bases. This CDR3 region has 14 residues. The V and J ends lost 5 bases and 8 bases, in that order; junction bases with no gene match: 11. Germline V CDR1 and CDR2: SGHTA, FQGTGA. The CDR3 sequence: CASSPITGAGGYTF. CDR3 in DNA: TGTGCCAGCAGCCCGATAACAGGGGCAGGGGGCTACACCTTC.

This clonotype was seen a handful of times. The V and J genes are TRBV7-3 and TRBJ1-4; 9 nucleotides line up with TRBD1. The ends lost 3 bases at V and 6 bases at J; junction bases unmatched: 8. The germline gives CDR1 SGHTA, CDR2 FQGTGA. This CDR3 is built from 16 residues. The CDR3 sequence is CASSFRTGQGDEKLFF. In DNA form, the CDR3 reads TGTGCCAGCAGCTTTAGAACGGGACAGGGAGATGAAAAACTGTTTTTT.

This clonotype was recorded at least ten times. The rearrangement joins TRBV6-1 to TRBJ2-2, with D uncertain. CDR1 and CDR2 from the germline V gene are MNHNS and SASEGT. The germline V and J ends were trimmed by 6 bases and 1 base, with 15 bases remaining between them. The CDR3 contains 16 residues. CDR3 bases: TGTGCCAGCAGCCGAAAAATAAGATGGAACACCGGGGAGCTGTTTTTT. Its protein is CASSRKIRWNTGELFF.

This clonotype was seen repeatedly, ten times or more. CDR3 bases: TGCAGTGCGGCTGACCCGAGCACAGATACGCAGTATTTT. Translating gives CSAADPSTDTQYF. V is TRBV20-1 and J is TRBJ2-3; no clear D gene. CDR3 size: 13 residues. Germline V gene sequence: CDR1 DFQATT, CDR2 SNEGSKA (reference sequence). The V and J ends lost 6 bases and 0 bases respectively, with 10 bases between them.

This chain joins TRBV7-2 and TRBJ2-4, with TRBD2 identical over 7 bases. This CDR3 contains 16 residues. V shed 1 base and J 8 bases; nucleotides not matched to a gene: 11. CDR1 and CDR2 from the germline V gene are SGHTA and FQGNSA. CDR3 amino acids: CASSLGGGGSVYIQYF. The CDR3 coding sequence is TGTGCCAGCAGCTTAGGAGGTGGCGGGAGTGTGTACATTCAGTACTTC.

This clonotype was counted ten times or more. The rearrangement joins TRBV28 to TRBJ2-1; 7 bases are shared with TRBD1. The CDR3 spans 15 residues. The ends lost 5 bases at V and 2 bases at J; junction bases unmatched: 6. Germline loops: CDR1 MDHEN, CDR2 SYDVKM. The chain's CDR3 is CASSPGDSTYNEQFF. The CDR3 DNA reads as TGTGCCAGCAGTCCCGGGGACAGCACCTACAATGAGCAGTTCTTC. Full variable domain (missing parts from reference TRBV28 and TRBJ2-1): DVKVTQSSRYLVKRTGEKVFLECVQDMDHENMFWYRQDPGLGLRLIYFSYDVKMKEKGDIPEGYSVSREKKERFSLILESASTNQTSMYLCASSPGDSTYNEQFFGPGTRLTVL.

This clonotype was counted at least ten times. The rearrangement uses TRBV7-9 and TRBJ1-1, with 11 bases lining up with TRBD1. The CDR3 is made up of 16 amino acids. V was clipped by 6 bases and J by 7 bases; unmatched bases: 13. Germline-derived CDR1 and CDR2 are SEHNR and FQNEAQ (reference sequence). The CDR3 sequence: CASSYEAGQGANEAFF. CDR3 bases: TGTGCCAGCAGTTACGAAGCCGGACAGGGGGCTAATGAAGCTTTCTTT. Full variable domain (outside the CDR3, taken from reference TRBV7-9 and TRBJ1-1): DTGVSQNPRHKITKRGQNVTFRCDPISEHNRLYWYRQTLGQGPEFLTYFQNEAQLEKSRLLSDRFSAERPKGSFSTLEIQRTEQGDSAMYLCASSYEAGQGANEAFFGQGTRLTVV.

There are many counts of this clonotype. The chain carries TRBV5-1 and TRBJ2-7; 11 nucleotides align to TRBD1. V trimming: 2 bases; J trimming: 5 bases; junction bases outside the gene matches: 6. This CDR3 region has 15 residues. CDR1 is SGHRS and CDR2 is YFSETQ in the germline V gene. CDR3 bases: TGCGCCAGCAGCTTAACCGGGACAGGGGGACACGAGCAGTACTTC. Translating it yields CASSLTGTGGHEQYF.

This clonotype occurred many times. The V gene is TRBV6-1, the J gene TRBJ2-7; D is perhaps TRBD2 (6 bases). The CDR3 has 14 amino acids. Trimming removed 3 bases at V and 2 bases at J, with 11 bases between. Germline loops: CDR1 MNHNS, CDR2 SASEGT. This chain's CDR3 is CASSEGPGAYEQYF. The CDR3 region has the DNA TGTGCCAGCAGTGAGGGGCCGGGGGCCTACGAGCAGTACTTC.